This record concerns one T cell receptor (beta chain) sequence. V was pared by 0 bases and J by 1 base, with 12 bases of the junction left unmatched. Germline assignment: CDR1 SGHDT and CDR2 YYEEEE. The length of the CDR3 is 18 residues. These data belong to a study of shared clonotypes between healthy human individuals. The data were produced by immunoSEQ multiplex PCR, yet TCRdb's version contains in-frame clones alone and is incomplete. Of around 1.1 million clones in the sample, 70% to 80% were seen once. This TCR was recovered from a young man in good health. Some clones in this sample may be carry-over from other donors' samples. Specimen: memory CD4+ T cells from PBMCs. Subset noted: CD45RA-negative fraction. V gene TRBV5-6 combines with J gene TRBJ2-5, with 7 bases that match TRBD2. The CDR3 sequence is CASSLGFRGERGQETQYF. Here the CDR3 DNA reads TGTGCCAGCAGCTTGGGCTTCCGGGGCGAGCGGGGCCAAGAGACCCAGTACTTC. The entire variable domain, with the rest obtained from reference TRBV5-6 and TRBJ2-5, is as follows: DAGVTQSPTHLIKTRGQQVTLRCSPKSGHDTVSWYQQALGQGPQFIFQYYEEEERQRGNFPDRFSGHQFPNYSSELNVNALLLGDSALYLCASSLGFRGERGQETQYFGPGTRLLVL.